Listed here are 12 T cell receptor beta chains from one sample, sequenced in a study of cytomegalovirus exposure and HLA in healthy donors. PCR amplification relied on 60 Vbeta primers (plus 13 Jbeta primers). Some clones are missing from TCRdb's copy, which holds only in-frame ones; the method was immunoSEQ multiplex PCR. This table has about 110,000 clones, roughly 82% appearing once. Sequenced sample: PBMCs. The receptors originated from a woman aged 45-65 years in good health and CMV-seropositive.

J is TRBJ2-3 and V is TRBV7-2, with no clear D. Germline-derived CDR1 and CDR2 are SGHTA and FQGNSA. Trimming removed 3 bases from V and 0 bases from J, with 10 bases in between. The CDR3 runs 15 residues. The CDR3 DNA sequence: TGTGCCAGCAGCTTGTCTGGCTTTAGCACAGATACGCAGTATTTT. As protein: CASSLSGFSTDTQYF. The complete variable domain, with remaining parts taken from reference TRBV7-2 and TRBJ2-3, reads GAGVSQSPSNKVTEKGKDVELRCDPISGHTALYWYRQSLGQGLEFLIYFQGNSAPDKSGLPSDRFSAERTGGSVSTLTIQRTQQEDSAVYLCASSLSGFSTDTQYFGPGTRLTVL.

V and J are TRBV7-2 and TRBJ2-5, with unresolved D. V dropped 0 bases and J dropped 5 bases, with 7 bases sitting between them. This CDR3 region has 13 residues. The germline V gene encodes CDR1 SGHTA and CDR2 FQGNSA. CDR3 protein: CASSLANLETQYF. The DNA of the CDR3 is TGTGCCAGCAGCTTAGCGAACTTGGAGACCCAGTACTTC.

This clone was seen a few times. This sequence joins TRBV4-2 and TRBJ1-1; D is ambiguous. There are 15 residues in the CDR3. Trimming cost V 4 bases and J 3 bases, with 15 bases left between them. CDR1 and CDR2 (germline): LGHNA, YNFKEQ. The CDR3 reads CASSPGARTDTEAFF. DNA of the CDR3: TGTGCCAGCAGCCCAGGCGCCAGAACGGACACTGAAGCTTTCTTT.

The rearrangement joins TRBV6-1 to TRBJ2-1; 14 bases map to TRBD2. Germline V lookup: CDR1 MNHNS, CDR2 SASEGT. This CDR3 has 17 residues. The J segment lost 8 bases and the V segment lost 2 bases, leaving 8 bases of the junction unmatched. DNA of the CDR3: TGTGCCAGCAGTGAAAACGGACTAGCGGGGGGCGTCGATGAGCAGTTCTTC. Translation gives CASSENGLAGGVDEQFF.

This clone has a handful of counts. The chain joins TRBV6-5 to TRBJ2-1; D is uncertain. Germline V gene sequence: CDR1 MNHEY, CDR2 SVGAGI. The CDR3 totals 16 residues. The V end was cut by 0 bases, the J end by 10 bases, with 19 bases between. The CDR3 sequence is CASSYSQDLRGEEQFF. The DNA of the CDR3 is TGTGCCAGCAGTTACTCGCAAGACTTGAGAGGAGAGGAGCAGTTCTTC.

V gene TRBV7-9 combines with J gene TRBJ1-3; D is unresolved. The CDR3 length is 13 residues. The V gene lost 0 bases and the J gene lost 7 bases, with 7 bases spanning the gap. Germline V lookup: CDR1 SEHNR, CDR2 FQNEAQ (reference sequence). In DNA, the CDR3 is TGTGCCAGCAGCTTAGCCCAGTGGAACACCATATATTTT. Its translation is CASSLAQWNTIYF.

The chain couples TRBV7-9 to TRBJ2-4; a possible D gene is TRBD2 (5 bases). This CDR3 region has 14 residues. V was trimmed by 6 bases and J by 1 base, leaving 10 bases between them. The germline V gene encodes CDR1 SEHNR and CDR2 FQNEAQ (reference sequence). DNA for the CDR3: TGTGCCAGCAGTAAAGAGGGCGCCAAAAACATTCAGTACTTC. Protein: CASSKEGAKNIQYF. The full variable domain, with the rest looked up from reference TRBV7-9 and TRBJ2-4, is DTGVSQNPRHKITKRGQNVTFRCDPISEHNRLYWYRQTLGQGPEFLTYFQNEAQLEKSRLLSDRFSAERPKGSFSTLEIQRTEQGDSAMYLCASSKEGAKNIQYFGAGTRLSVL.

The chain employs TRBV28 and TRBJ1-3, with D perhaps matching TRBD1 (5 bases). The CDR3 loop spans 16 amino acids. Germline V CDR1 and CDR2: MDHEN, SYDVKM. Between the trimmed V and J ends, which lost 8 bases and 0 bases, there was a span of 17 bases. The CDR3 is CASSRDSPYSGNTIYF. The CDR3 DNA is TGTGCCAGCTCCCGGGACTCCCCGTACTCTGGAAACACCATATATTTT.

The J gene is TRBJ1-2, the V gene TRBV6-1; TRBD1 matches at 12 bases. The CDR3 extends over 15 amino acids. J was trimmed by 8 bases and V by 6 bases; bases with no gene match: 10. Germline CDR1 and CDR2: MNHNS and SASEGT. In DNA, the CDR3 is TGTGCCAGCAGGATGGGACAGGGGGCCACGGGGGGCTACACCTTC. It encodes CASRMGQGATGGYTF.

This clone was counted between two and nine times. This chain connects TRBV7-8 to TRBJ1-4; possible D gene TRBD1, 5 bases. The CDR3 runs to 18 residues. CDR1 is SGHVS and CDR2 is FQNEAQ in the germline V gene. The ends were cut back, 1 base at V and 1 base at J, with 16 bases in the middle. Here the CDR3 reads CASSLVRTFQGTNEKLFF. The CDR3 coding sequence is TGTGCCAGCAGCTTAGTCCGCACTTTTCAGGGAACTAATGAAAAACTGTTTTTT.

V gene TRBV5-1 combines with J gene TRBJ2-2; D is possibly TRBD1 (6 bases). The CDR3 extends over 16 amino acids. The V end was cut by 0 bases, the J end by 1 base, with 10 bases between. The germline CDR1 and CDR2 sequences are SGHRS and YFSETQ. CDR3 DNA sequence: TGCGCCAGCAGCTTGGCTGACAGGAGGAACACCGGGGAGCTGTTTTTT. Translation gives CASSLADRRNTGELFF.

This clone was counted a few times. V is TRBV6-5 and J is TRBJ1-4, with D tentatively TRBD1 (5 bases). Germline V gene data show CDR1 as MNHEY and CDR2 as SVGAGI. Trimming shortened V by 2 bases and J by 5 bases, and 15 bases separated the two germline ends. The CDR3 is 16 amino acids. CDR3: CASSYRPTVTNEKLFF. Written as DNA, the CDR3 is TGTGCCAGCAGTTACCGACCGACAGTAACCAATGAAAAACTGTTTTTT.